A single sample gave rise to the 25 T cell receptor beta chains below, sequenced in a study of T cells after yellow fever vaccination. TCRdb recomputed calls from the 5' RACE reads with MiXCR, one row per CDR3 protein. The data show some 600,000 distinct CDR3 sequences, around a sixth seen once. The sequencing here drew on PBMCs, taken 5 to 6 days after the first yellow fever vaccination. The receptors originated from a man aged 18-30 years who received the YFV17D yellow fever vaccine.

This chain joins TRBV7-9 and TRBJ2-7; TRBD1 is a possible D gene (5 bases). V was trimmed by 4 bases and J by 3 bases, leaving 10 bases between them. The CDR3 length is 13 residues. The germline V gene has CDR1 SEHNR and CDR2 FQNEAQ (reference sequence). CDR3 region: CASSSVDSYEQYV. CDR3 DNA: TGTGCCAGCAGCTCGGTAGACAGCTACGAGCAGTACGTC.

CDR3 coding DNA: TGTGCCAGCGGGCAGGGCCAGACGAACACCGGGGAGCTGTTTTTT. Translated, it gives CASGQGQTNTGELFF. This sequence joins TRBV11-2 and TRBJ2-2, with D perhaps TRBD1 (5 bases). CDR1 and CDR2 (germline): SGHAT, FQNNGV. The CDR3 length is 15 residues. Trimming took off 8 bases at V and 0 bases at J, with 13 bases between the two ends. The full variable domain, in which reference TRBV11-2 and TRBJ2-2 provide the parts outside the CDR3, is EAGVAQSPRYKIIEKRQSVAFWCNPISGHATLYWYQQILGQGPKLLIQFQNNGVVDDSQLPKDRFSAERLKGVDSTLKIQPAKLEDSAVYLCASGQGQTNTGELFFGEGSRLTVL.

This clonotype showed up just a few times. The chain carries TRBV18 and TRBJ2-1, with TRBD2 identical over 11 bases. Germline V gene data show CDR1 as KGHSH and CDR2 as LQKENI. The CDR3 is 17 amino acids. V gave up 3 bases and J gave up 10 bases; unmatched junction bases: 14. This CDR3 reads CASSPIEGLAEMGEQFF. DNA of the CDR3: TGTGCCAGCTCACCCATTGAGGGACTAGCGGAAATGGGGGAGCAGTTCTTC. The variable domain in full, completed from reference TRBV18 and TRBJ2-1, reads NAGVMQNPRHLVRRRGQEARLRCSPMKGHSHVYWYRQLPEEGLKFMVYLQKENIIDESGMPKERFSAEFPKEGPSILRIQQVVRGDSAAYFCASSPIEGLAEMGEQFFGPGTRLTVL.

This clonotype has a handful of counts. The rearrangement joins TRBV5-1 to TRBJ1-6, with 9 bases aligning to TRBD1. V was pared by 3 bases and J by 9 bases, with 4 bases of the junction left unmatched. Germline loops: CDR1 SGHRS, CDR2 YFSETQ. The CDR3 extends over 14 amino acids. The CDR3 loop is CASSWTGVASPLHF. CDR3 nucleotide sequence: TGCGCCAGCAGCTGGACAGGGGTTGCTTCACCCCTCCACTTT.

This clonotype was counted only a few times. The CDR3 DNA is TGCAGCGTTGAAGGGACAGGTATCTACGAGCAGTACTTC. Amino acid sequence: CSVEGTGIYEQYF. The V gene is TRBV29-1, the J gene TRBJ2-7; TRBD1 matches 7 bases. The CDR3 consists of 13 residues. Trimming removed 1 base from V and 3 bases from J; junction bases left unmatched: 3. Germline V gene data show CDR1 as SQVTM and CDR2 as ANQGSEA.

This chain links TRBV7-8 with TRBJ1-1; tentatively, D is TRBD1 (6 bases). The germline V gene has CDR1 SGHVS and CDR2 FQNEAQ. V was shortened by 5 bases and J by 5 bases, with 18 bases between the two germline ends. CDR3 length equals 15 residues. The CDR3 protein is CASSPGEGFWTEAFF. In nucleotides, the CDR3 is TGTGCCAGCAGCCCAGGGGAGGGGTTTTGGACTGAAGCTTTCTTT.

The J gene is TRBJ2-1, the V gene TRBV4-3; D call uncertain. The CDR3 spans 14 residues. The germline gives CDR1 LGHNA, CDR2 YSLEER. V was trimmed by 1 base and J by 9 bases, leaving 13 bases between them. In DNA, the CDR3 is TGCGCCAGCAGCCAAGCGTTTTTTGACGGTGAGCAGTTCTTC. It specifies CASSQAFFDGEQFF.

This rearrangement joins TRBV11-2 to TRBJ2-5; no clear D. V was trimmed by 4 bases and J by 6 bases, leaving 9 bases between them. Germline CDR1 SGHAT, CDR2 FQNNGV. The CDR3 sequence is 12 residues long. CDR3 sequence reads: CASSSSVQTQYF. For the CDR3, the DNA is TGTGCCAGCAGCTCATCCGTGCAGACCCAGTACTTC.

This clonotype has a handful of counts. The genes are TRBV18 and TRBJ1-2; D remains unclear. The CDR3 is 15 residues long. Germline CDR1 and CDR2: KGHSH and LQKENI. V lost 3 bases and J 5 bases, leaving 16 bases between the germline ends. This chain's CDR3 is CASSPPARTVYGYTF. The CDR3 DNA is TGTGCCAGCTCACCGCCAGCCCGGACCGTTTATGGCTACACCTTC.

V gene TRBV5-1 combines with J gene TRBJ2-3; D remains unclear. Trimming cost V 3 bases and J 2 bases, with 13 bases left between them. Germline V gene data show CDR1 as SGHRS and CDR2 as YFSETQ. The CDR3 runs to 15 residues. The CDR3 DNA reads as TGCGCCAGCAGCTCCAAACCGATTTTCACAGATACGCAGTATTTT. It specifies CASSSKPIFTDTQYF. The full variable domain, with the rest looked up from reference TRBV5-1 and TRBJ2-3, is KAGVTQTPRYLIKTRGQQVTLSCSPISGHRSVSWYQQTPGQGLQFLFEYFSETQRNKGNFPGRFSGRQFSNSRSEMNVSTLELGDSALYLCASSSKPIFTDTQYFGPGTRLTVL.

This clonotype was seen a handful of times. The J gene is TRBJ2-1, the V gene TRBV20-1; D possibly corresponds to TRBD2 (6 bases). The V gene lost 0 bases and the J gene lost 6 bases, with 15 bases spanning the gap. The germline gives CDR1 DFQATT, CDR2 SNEGSKA (reference sequence). CDR3 length: 15 residues. The CDR3 reads CSARDPGSGANEQFF. The DNA for the CDR3 is TGCAGTGCTAGAGATCCTGGTAGCGGAGCCAATGAGCAGTTCTTC.

This clonotype was found a few times. The gene calls are TRBV11-3 and TRBJ2-3; 12 bases are shared with TRBD1. The CDR3 consists of 15 residues. V shed 5 bases, J shed 4 bases, and the junction held 4 bases outside the gene matches. The germline V gene encodes CDR1 SGHNT and CDR2 YENEEA. CDR3 in amino acids: CASSPGDRGPDTQYF. The CDR3 DNA follows: TGTGCCAGCAGCCCTGGGGACAGGGGGCCAGATACGCAGTATTTT.

With regard to this clonotype: Relative to the germline gene, one junction end is altered; a read error may explain this. J is TRBJ1-1 and V is TRBV7-7, with D hard to call. CDR1 and CDR2 (germline): SSHAT, FNYEAQ (reference sequence). CDR3 size: 14 residues. The DNA of the CDR3 is TGTGCTAGCAGCCCCATTTTGGGGTCCACTGAAGCTTTCTTT. Protein: CASSPILGSTEAFF. Filled out from reference TRBV7-7 and TRBJ1-1, the complete variable domain reads GAGVSQSPRYKVTKRGQDVTLRCDPISSHATLYWYQQALGQGPEFLTYFNYEAQPDKSGLPSDRFSAERPEGSISTLTIQRTEQRDSAMYRCASSPILGSTEAFFGQGTRLTVV.

The CDR3, as DNA: TGTGCCAGCAGTCCCCGAGGGGCGCAGTATTTT. It is translated as CASSPRGAQYF. The rearrangement uses TRBV12-3 or TRBV12-4 and TRBJ2-3; D could derive from TRBD1 or TRBD2 (5 bases each). Trimming removed 5 bases from V and 10 bases from J, with 10 bases in between. The CDR3 is made up of 11 amino acids.

This chain uses TRBV11-2 with TRBJ2-7; possible D gene TRBD2, 6 bases. CDR1 is SGHAT, CDR2 FQNNGV, per germline. Trimming removed 6 bases from V and 3 bases from J, with 12 bases in between. CDR3 length equals 13 residues. CDR3 region: CASRPLRGYEQYV. Written as DNA, the CDR3 is TGTGCCAGCAGACCCTTGCGGGGCTACGAGCAGTACGTC.

Many counts were recorded for this clonotype. The junction and the germline gene differ at one end; a read error may be behind it. This chain uses TRBV12-3 or TRBV12-4 with TRBJ1-1; no definite D call. The CDR3 contains 13 residues. The CDR3 region has the DNA TGCGCCAGCAGCTTAGCCCAAGGTACTGAAGCTTTCTTT. Residues: CASSLAQGTEAFF.

In this sample, this clonotype turned up a few times. V is TRBV20-1 and J is TRBJ1-4; D gene ambiguous. Germline CDR1 DFQATT, CDR2 SNEGSKA (reference sequence). Trimming took off 3 bases at V and 7 bases at J, with 9 bases between the two ends. The CDR3 is made up of 12 amino acids. This CDR3 is CSARGSSEKLFF. CDR3 DNA: TGCAGTGCTAGGGGGTCTAGTGAAAAACTGTTTTTT.

There are a few counts of this clonotype. The chain recombines TRBV10-3 with TRBJ2-1; D not certain. V lost 1 base, J lost 5 bases, and 9 bases lay in between. The CDR3 covers 14 residues. CDR1 and CDR2 (germline): ENHRY, SYGVKD. CDR3 in amino acids: CAISEWQVNNEQFF. The CDR3 region has the DNA TGTGCCATCAGTGAGTGGCAGGTTAACAATGAGCAGTTCTTC.

CDR3 region: CASSGVGYEQYV. CDR3 in DNA: TGTGCCAGCAGCGGTGTGGGCTACGAGCAGTACGTC. The chain has TRBV7-9 and TRBJ2-7; no reliable D call. The CDR3 spans 12 residues. V was clipped by 5 bases and J by 3 bases, with 8 bases between them. Germline V gene lookup returns CDR1 SEHNR and CDR2 FQNEAQ (reference sequence).

The chain links TRBV6-2 or TRBV6-3 to TRBJ2-7, with 11 bases that match TRBD1. The trim removed 5 bases at V and 1 base at J, leaving 7 bases unmatched. The germline CDR1 and CDR2 sequences are MNHEY and SVGEGT. This CDR3 has 16 amino acids. CDR3 sequence reads: CASSPGQGARSYEQYF. The CDR3 DNA is TGTGCCAGCAGTCCCGGACAGGGGGCGCGATCCTACGAGCAGTACTTC.

There are many counts of this clonotype. The chain carries TRBV4-2 and TRBJ2-3; TRBD2 might be the D (7 bases). The CDR3 is 14 amino acids. Trimming pared 1 base from V and 6 bases from J, leaving 11 bases between. Per the germline V gene, CDR1 is LGHNA and CDR2 is YNFKEQ. Written as DNA, the CDR3 is TGTGCCAGCAGCCAAGTGGGGGGGCCGGATACGCAGTATTTT. Translated, it gives CASSQVGGPDTQYF.

V usage is TRBV7-2 and J usage is TRBJ1-2, with unresolved D. CDR1 is SGHTA and CDR2 is FQGNSA in the germline V gene. Trimming took off 6 bases at V and 0 bases at J, with 11 bases between the two ends. The CDR3 extends over 14 amino acids. The CDR3: CASSSSRSNYGYTF. In DNA form, the CDR3 reads TGTGCCAGCAGTTCCTCCCGGTCTAACTATGGCTACACCTTC.

This clonotype showed up just a few times. The chain recombines TRBV25-1 with TRBJ1-4; D remains ambiguous. Germline CDR1 reads MGHDK; CDR2 reads SYGVNS. V was pared by 8 bases and J by 4 bases, with 14 bases between. CDR3 size: 14 residues. The CDR3 sequence is CASGNSGLNEKLFF. The CDR3 DNA is TGTGCCAGCGGAAACAGCGGACTTAATGAAAAACTGTTTTTT.

Many counts were recorded for this clonotype. This chain uses TRBV7-2 with TRBJ2-5, with D unclear. CDR3 length: 14 residues. Germline V gene sequence: CDR1 SGHTA, CDR2 FQGNSA. The V and J ends lost 1 base and 0 bases respectively, with 6 bases between them. The DNA for the CDR3 is TGTGCCAGCAGCTTAGTCCTCGACCAAGAGACCCAGTACTTC. It yields the protein CASSLVLDQETQYF.

This clonotype has at least ten counts. V and J are TRBV12-3 or TRBV12-4 and TRBJ2-5, with 8 positions matching TRBD2. This CDR3 is 13 amino acids long. J was trimmed by 5 bases and V by 5 bases; bases with no gene match: 4. The CDR3 DNA follows: TGTGCCAGCAGTCCCCGGGGGGGGGAGACCCAGTACTTC. Its translation: CASSPRGGETQYF.